Shown below are 32 T cell receptor beta chains from a single sample sequenced in a study of identical twins. TCRdb fed the 5' RACE reads into MiXCR, producing one record per CDR3 protein. The data show a few hundred thousand distinct CDR3 sequences, with over 8.5% seen just once and under 3% held by the top ten. These data are also associated with another study on yellow fever vaccine responses in identical twins.

Material for sequencing was PBMCs. The receptors originated from a woman aged 18-29 years in good health.

This clonotype was recorded a few times. V gene TRBV6-1 combines with J gene TRBJ2-2; possible D gene TRBD1, 6 bases. Germline values: CDR1 MNHNS, CDR2 SASEGT. The V and J ends lost 9 bases and 4 bases respectively, with 15 bases between them. This CDR3 has 14 residues. CDR3 nucleotide sequence: TGTGCCAGTAACCCCGGACAGAGCACCGGGGAGCTGTTTTTT. Its translation: CASNPGQSTGELFF.

This clonotype was counted a few times. For the CDR3, the DNA is TGTGCCAGCACCTCCGACGGAAGGGAGACCCAGTACTTC. It codes for CASTSDGRETQYF. This chain joins TRBV12-3 or TRBV12-4 and TRBJ2-5; D gene unclear. The CDR3 is 13 residues long. The V end was cut by 7 bases, the J end by 5 bases, with 14 bases between.

This chain joins TRBV7-3 and TRBJ2-6, with 7 positions matching TRBD2. The CDR3 loop spans 19 amino acids. CDR1 and CDR2 from the germline V gene are SGHTA and FQGTGA. The V segment lost 5 bases and the J segment 3 bases; nucleotides outside the gene matches: 16. CDR3 sequence (DNA): TGTGCCAGCAGCCCAACGGGAGGTGGGTCGGGCTTTGGGGCCAACGTCCTGACTTTC. As protein: CASSPTGGGSGFGANVLTF.

This clonotype has a count of ten or more. The gene calls are TRBV5-1 and TRBJ2-1; the match to TRBD2 covers 11 bases. In germline, CDR1 is SGHRS, CDR2 YFSETQ. The V segment lost 0 bases and the J segment 8 bases; nucleotides outside the gene matches: 10. The CDR3 extends over 17 amino acids. In nucleotides, the CDR3 is TGCGCCAGCAGCTTGGTGCTAGCGGGGGGCCCCCCCGATGAGCAGTTCTTC. As protein: CASSLVLAGGPPDEQFF.

This clonotype was detected only once. One end of the junction fails to match germline, which may point to a read error. This chain connects TRBV11-2 to TRBJ2-5; 7 bases are a match to TRBD1. There are 16 residues in the CDR3. Germline CDR1 reads SGHAT; CDR2 reads FQNNGV. For the CDR3, the DNA is TGTGCCAGCAGCGTAGACAGGGCGTTGCGGCAAGAGACCCGGTACTTC. It specifies CASSVDRALRQETRYF.

This clonotype was observed a handful of times. The V call is TRBV28, the J call TRBJ2-5; 10 bases are shared with TRBD1. Germline lookup yields CDR1 MDHEN and CDR2 SYDVKM. With 5 bases clipped from V and 2 bases from J, the junction kept 14 bases outside the gene matches. The CDR3 spans 18 residues. The CDR3 is CASSGGQGRTVLQETQYF. In DNA, the CDR3 is TGTGCCAGCAGTGGGGGACAGGGGAGGACTGTCCTGCAAGAGACCCAGTACTTC. The whole variable domain, remainder taken from reference TRBV28 and TRBJ2-5, is DVKVTQSSRYLVKRTGEKVFLECVQDMDHENMFWYRQDPGLGLRLIYFSYDVKMKEKGDIPEGYSVSREKKERFSLILESASTNQTSMYLCASSGGQGRTVLQETQYFGPGTRLLVL.

This clonotype was counted many times. The gene calls are TRBV12-3 or TRBV12-4 and TRBJ2-1; D unresolved. Trimming stripped 2 bases from V and 6 bases from J, with 5 bases between. CDR3 length: 12 amino acids. The CDR3 nucleotides are TGTGCCAGCAGTTTATTTGGCAATGAGCAGTTCTTC. This gives the protein CASSLFGNEQFF.

This clonotype turned up a few times. This sequence joins TRBV7-6 and TRBJ2-7, with unresolved D. Per germline, CDR1 SGHVS and CDR2 FNYEAQ. This CDR3 is 12 amino acids long. Trimming took 4 bases from V and 8 from J, leaving 12 bases between them. CDR3 nucleotides: TGTGCCAGCAGCTCCGTAGGAGAACAGCAGTACTTC. This codes for CASSSVGEQQYF.

This clonotype was found a few times. The gene calls are TRBV29-1 and TRBJ2-1, with D maybe TRBD1 (6 bases). The CDR3 has 12 residues. CDR1 is SQVTM, CDR2 ANQGSEA, per germline. V gave up 2 bases and J gave up 7 bases, with 9 bases separating them. The CDR3 nucleotides are TGCAGCGTTGAAATGGACAGAAATGAGCAGTTCTTC. This gives the protein CSVEMDRNEQFF.

This clonotype was counted only a few times. The genes are TRBV10-3 and TRBJ2-3; 7 nucleotides align to TRBD2. The germline CDR1 and CDR2 sequences are ENHRY and SYGVKD. The length of the CDR3 is 17 residues. With V trimmed by 0 bases and J by 3 bases, 9 bases remained unmatched. CDR3 amino acids: CAISESIGTGGTDTQYF. The CDR3 DNA reads TGTGCCATCAGTGAGTCGATCGGTACGGGAGGAACAGATACGCAGTATTTT.

The chain carries TRBV2 and TRBJ2-3; 9 bases map to TRBD1. CDR3 length: 15 residues. Germline-derived CDR1 and CDR2 are SNHLY and FYNNEI. V lost 7 bases, J lost 0 bases, and 5 bases stayed unmatched. The CDR3 bases are TGTGCCAGCAATGTGGGGACAGGGAGCACAGATACGCAGTATTTT. Protein sequence: CASNVGTGSTDTQYF.

This clonotype has just a few counts. This chain joins TRBV27 and TRBJ2-2, with 7 bases fitting TRBD2. V shed 5 bases and J 4 bases; nucleotides not matched to a gene: 7. CDR1 and CDR2 (germline): MNHEY, SMNVEV (reference sequence). The CDR3 spans 15 residues. CDR3 residues: CASSPAGRGTGELFF. Written as DNA, the CDR3 is TGTGCCAGCAGTCCAGCGGGGCGTGGCACCGGGGAGCTGTTTTTT.

This clonotype was observed many times. This chain links TRBV12-3 or TRBV12-4 with TRBJ2-3, with 9 bases fitting TRBD2. V lost 1 base to trimming and J lost 1 base; unmatched junction nucleotides: 3. The CDR3 has 16 residues. The CDR3 bases are TGTGCCAGCAGTTTAGGACTAGCGGACCGCACAGATACGCAGTATTTT. Translation gives CASSLGLADRTDTQYF.

This clonotype was counted only a few times. The rearrangement uses TRBV4-1 and TRBJ2-7; D is possibly TRBD1 (5 bases). Per germline, CDR1 MGHRA and CDR2 YSYEKL. This CDR3 has 15 residues. Trimming took off 4 bases at V and 2 bases at J, with 15 bases between the two ends. CDR3 sequence reads: CASSPGFMDTYEQYF. DNA of the CDR3: TGCGCCAGCAGCCCTGGGTTTATGGACACCTACGAGCAGTACTTC.

The sample holds a few counts of this clonotype. The chain has TRBV7-9 and TRBJ2-1, with TRBD2 matching over 7 bases. Trimming cost V 5 bases and J 2 bases; bases outside gene matches: 9. The CDR3 covers 16 residues. Germline CDR1 reads SEHNR; CDR2 reads FQNEAQ (reference sequence). The CDR3 protein is CASSRAGPQTYNEQFF. CDR3 DNA sequence: TGTGCCAGCAGCAGAGCGGGGCCACAAACCTACAATGAGCAGTTCTTC.

Ten or more counts support this clonotype. The chain joins TRBV6-5 to TRBJ2-1; maybe TRBD2 (6 bases). Germline-derived CDR1 and CDR2 are MNHEY and SVGAGI. The CDR3 runs 12 residues. V was shortened by 5 bases and J by 7 bases, with 9 bases between the two germline ends. DNA for the CDR3: TGTGCCAGCAGTACGGGAGTGAATGAGCAGTTCTTC. Translation gives CASSTGVNEQFF.

There are many counts of this clonotype. The chain links TRBV28 to TRBJ1-5, with D perhaps TRBD1 (6 bases). CDR1 and CDR2 from the germline V gene are MDHEN and SYDVKM. This CDR3 comprises 15 residues. V was trimmed by 7 bases and J by 6 bases, leaving 19 bases between them. The chain's CDR3 is CASTPSSTGIQPQHF. The CDR3 DNA sequence: TGTGCCAGCACCCCTTCTTCTACAGGGATTCAGCCCCAGCATTTT.

The sample holds many counts of this clonotype. The chain is built from TRBV4-2 and TRBJ2-1; perhaps TRBD2 as D (5 bases). Trimming left V 4 bases short and J 7 bases short, with 14 bases between. From germline, CDR1 is LGHNA and CDR2 YNFKEQ. This CDR3 is built from 14 residues. The CDR3 sequence is CASSLGSGENEQFF. The CDR3, as DNA: TGTGCCAGCAGCCTAGGGTCCGGGGAGAATGAGCAGTTCTTC.

The chain couples TRBV5-1 to TRBJ2-2; D is possibly TRBD1 (5 bases). CDR1 is SGHRS, CDR2 YFSETQ, per germline. The length of the CDR3 is 15 residues. Trimming cost V 3 bases and J 3 bases, with 12 bases left between them. CDR3 residues: CASSSQGYYTGELFF. In nucleotides, the CDR3 is TGCGCCAGCAGCTCCCAGGGATATTACACCGGGGAGCTGTTTTTT.

The J gene is TRBJ2-2, the V gene TRBV5-1; 8 positions agree with TRBD1. Germline lookup yields CDR1 SGHRS and CDR2 YFSETQ. V shed 5 bases and J 2 bases; nucleotides not matched to a gene: 14. The CDR3 has 18 amino acids. CDR3 protein: CASRYNRRQGANTGELFF. CDR3 sequence (DNA): TGCGCCAGCAGGTACAACCGGCGCCAGGGGGCTAACACCGGGGAGCTGTTTTTT.

This clonotype was detected a few times. This chain uses TRBV3-1 with TRBJ2-1; D is ambiguous. This CDR3 comprises 14 residues. V was clipped by 1 base and J by 2 bases, with 6 bases between them. Germline-derived CDR1 and CDR2 are LGHDT and YNNKEL (reference sequence). The CDR3 region is CASSQVGTYNEQFF. In DNA, the CDR3 is TGTGCCAGCAGCCAAGTCGGTACCTACAATGAGCAGTTCTTC.

This clonotype was counted only a few times. V is TRBV7-2 and J is TRBJ2-7; D is perhaps TRBD2 (6 bases). Germline V gives CDR1 SGHTA, CDR2 FQGNSA. The CDR3 extends over 17 amino acids. V was trimmed by 1 base and J by 9 bases, leaving 25 bases between them. The DNA of the CDR3 is TGTGCCAGCAGCTTAGGGGCGGGACGGGGCGATACTTTAGCGCAGTACTTC. Protein sequence: CASSLGAGRGDTLAQYF.

There are many counts of this clonotype. The V and J genes are TRBV27 and TRBJ2-7, with D unclear. Germline V gene data show CDR1 as MNHEY and CDR2 as SMNVEV (reference sequence). The CDR3 length is 13 residues. Trimming took off 3 bases at V and 2 bases at J, with 8 bases between the two ends. CDR3 loop: CASSFGSTYEQYF. The CDR3 DNA is TGTGCCAGCAGTTTCGGAAGTACCTACGAGCAGTACTTC.

This clonotype has at least ten counts. The CDR3 here is CASSPPRTGGYEQYF. The CDR3 coding sequence is TGTGCCAGCAGCCCACCCAGGACAGGGGGTTACGAGCAGTACTTC. V gene TRBV3-1 combines with J gene TRBJ2-7, with 10 positions matching TRBD1. The V gene's germline CDR1 is LGHDT and CDR2 YNNKEL (reference sequence). V was clipped by 4 bases and J by 4 bases; unmatched bases: 7. The CDR3 extends over 15 amino acids.

This clonotype appeared many times. The V and J genes are TRBV7-2 and TRBJ1-1; 8 bases line up with TRBD1. Unmatched junction bases numbered 8, after V lost 1 base and J lost 13 bases. From germline, CDR1 is SGHTA and CDR2 FQGNSA. The CDR3 is made up of 13 amino acids. The CDR3 DNA reads TGTGCCAGCAGCTTAGACCCGGACAGGGTACTTTTCTTT. This gives the protein CASSLDPDRVLFF.

A few counts support this clonotype. This sequence joins TRBV5-1 and TRBJ2-3; D uncertain. Germline CDR1 is SGHRS and CDR2 is YFSETQ. The CDR3 has 12 amino acids. The V end lost 4 bases, the J end lost 6 bases, and 9 bases lay between the germline ends. In DNA, the CDR3 is TGCGCCAGCAGCCCCGATAAGGATACGCAGTATTTT. It specifies CASSPDKDTQYF.

This clonotype was seen repeatedly, ten times or more. This chain joins TRBV12-3 or TRBV12-4 and TRBJ2-2, with 11 bases fitting TRBD1. This CDR3 has 13 residues. The J segment lost 7 bases and the V segment lost 10 bases, leaving 5 bases of the junction unmatched. CDR3 protein: CATRTGGNGELFF. The CDR3 coding sequence is TGTGCCACCAGGACAGGGGGCAACGGGGAGCTGTTTTTT.

This clonotype appeared many times. The chain recombines TRBV5-1 with TRBJ2-7; tentatively, D is TRBD1 or TRBD2 (5 bases each). The CDR3 extends over 14 amino acids. Germline assignment: CDR1 SGHRS and CDR2 YFSETQ. V was shortened by 0 bases and J by 6 bases, with 13 bases between the two germline ends. DNA for the CDR3: TGCGCCAGCAGCTTGGTGGGGGATCGAGGCGAGCAGTACTTC. Its protein is CASSLVGDRGEQYF. Drawing the rest from reference TRBV5-1 and TRBJ2-7, the complete variable domain is KAGVTQTPRYLIKTRGQQVTLSCSPISGHRSVSWYQQTPGQGLQFLFEYFSETQRNKGNFPGRFSGRQFSNSRSEMNVSTLELGDSALYLCASSLVGDRGEQYFGPGTRLTVT.

The gene calls are TRBV27 and TRBJ2-3, with a weak D call TRBD2 (6 bases). The germline V and J ends were trimmed by 3 bases and 3 bases, with 13 bases remaining between them. CDR3 length: 15 residues. Germline V gives CDR1 MNHEY, CDR2 SMNVEV (reference sequence). DNA of the CDR3: TGTGCCAGCAGTTTGGGGCTAGCGCCGACAGATACGCAGTATTTT. Translated, it gives CASSLGLAPTDTQYF.

The chain employs TRBV6-1 and TRBJ2-7; D gene unclear. Germline loops: CDR1 MNHNS, CDR2 SASEGT. This CDR3 region has 14 residues. V was cut by 8 bases and J by 0 bases, with 14 bases left in between. The CDR3 DNA reads TGTGCCAGCGCCCGGACCGAAAGCTCCTACGAGCAGTACTTC. This sequence encodes CASARTESSYEQYF.

This clonotype showed up just a few times. The J gene is TRBJ1-1, the V gene TRBV29-1; D remains ambiguous. This CDR3 is 12 amino acids long. The V and J ends lost 5 bases and 0 bases respectively, with 7 bases between them. Germline lookup yields CDR1 SQVTM and CDR2 ANQGSEA. The CDR3 protein is CSVQALNTEAFF. The DNA of the CDR3 is TGCAGCGTTCAGGCTTTGAACACTGAAGCTTTCTTT.

This clonotype was seen at least ten times. The J gene is TRBJ1-1, the V gene TRBV12-3 or TRBV12-4; 8 positions agree with TRBD1. V lost 5 bases and J lost 9; bases outside the gene matches: 8. The CDR3 loop spans 13 amino acids. CDR3 region: CASSPRQGNQAFF. CDR3 in DNA: TGTGCCAGCAGTCCACGACAGGGGAATCAAGCTTTCTTT.